Sequencing of this T cell receptor (beta chain) was carried out in a study of Graves' ophthalmopathy and Graves' hyperthyroidism (dated by TCRdb to the late 2010s). Study-wide context: Peripheral blood was collected before any treatment was given, at the time of initial diagnosis. In over five hyperthyroidism patients, T-cell repertoires of thyroid tissue and blood were compared. For independent validation, a separate cohort was made up of around 18 hyperthyroidism patients plus 17 patients who later progressed from hyperthyroidism to ophthalmopathy. The study used signatures of the TCR beta repertoire to tell Graves' ophthalmopathy apart from Graves' hyperthyroidism and to predict which patients would progress to ophthalmopathy. In total, some 130 blood samples were TCR-sequenced: 40 to 45 ophthalmopathy, around 75 hyperthyroidism and about 17 hyperthyroidism-to-ophthalmopathy patients. To explore V-J signatures that distinguish ophthalmopathy from hyperthyroidism, a discovery set of 100 patients was enrolled, made up of over 40 with ophthalmopathy and around 60 with stable hyperthyroidism. Following sampling, methimazole starting at 30 mg daily was administered to hyperthyroidism patients, and high-dose intravenous methylprednisolone was administered to ophthalmopathy patients.

General findings and caveats noted by the study authors: The 13-signature model separated ophthalmopathy from stable hyperthyroidism with around 90% sensitivity and around 81% specificity in cross-validation, and 80%/75% in the test set. No statistical method was used to predetermine the sample size, and group allocation was not hidden from the investigators. Most expanded thyroid clonotypes with frequency above 0.001 were also detected in blood, suggesting blood repertoires may reflect the thyroid immune response. In validation, the model predicted ophthalmopathy progression with 55% to 71% sensitivity and about 77% specificity; fewer than 15 predicted patients were CT-confirmed with GO in a median of approximately six months.

Stable hyperthyroidism was defined as no progression to ophthalmopathy within 18 months of follow-up. Hyperthyroidism patients were newly diagnosed, were aged 18 to 65 years, and had a disease duration under 2 months. Patients with other autoimmune diseases, uncontrolled infections, pregnancy or lactation were excluded. Clinical symptoms, serum thyroxine, TRAb, thyroid ultrasound and orbital computed tomography formed the basis of the diagnosis. PBMCs were isolated from 10 ml of fresh peripheral blood by Ficoll-Paque density gradient centrifugation. Total RNA was extracted with Trizol reagent and quality-checked on an Agilent 2100 Bioanalyzer. This clonotype was detected ten times or more. The specificity of this receptor is unknown. There are no base qualities to consult, and no much larger clone falls within one base. The junction shows trimming of 3 bases on V and 2 bases on J, and the gene matches do not reach 7 bases of it. The CDR3 numbers 15 residues from cysteine through phenylalanine. Here the CDR3 DNA is all that survives: 45 bases in frame from base 1. Looking up the germline V gene yields CDR1 MNHNS and CDR2 SASEGT.

For repertoire sequencing, the TCR beta CDR3 regions were amplified from RNA transcripts. The first round of RT-PCR was done with HTBI primers and the Qiagen OneStep RT-PCR kit, and was followed by a second round of multiplex PCR, then size selection and purification. Libraries were sequenced on an Illumina HiSeq2000 using paired-end 100 bp reads. On the authors' methods: Reads were processed with SOAPnuke, discarding reads with adapters, uncalled bases, mean Phred below 15, or no exact constant-primer or identifier match. COPE v1.2.5 was used to merge high-quality paired reads. Clonotypes were defined as unique nucleotide sequences and were aligned to IMGT TRB V, D and J references using MiTCR v1.1. Only V-J combinations with frequency above 0.0001 were analysed, covering around 99% of repertoires. A TCR clonal expansion and chaos score per V-J combination was defined as the ratio of F50 clonal expansion to chaos observed in the TCRdist matrix. Features were reduced by Welch's t-statistics and random forest to around 13 V-J combinations, which fed a naive Bayes classifier. The Morisita-Horn index was used to measure how similar the thyroid and blood repertoires were. The raw public reads went through TCRdb reprocessing: fastp at Q25, MiXCR clone calling, in-frame beta chains kept. Rows merge per CDR3 protein into single entries with the most common DNA and genes. TCRdb assigned the V and J calls; the authors' analysis was not used. This sample gives about 390,000 distinct CDR3 sequences in total; 17% of them show up just once. Jointly, the top ten make up 2.4% of the sample.

The receptor's source is an adult woman with stable Graves' hyperthyroidism. Sequenced: peripheral blood. Rearrangement joined TRBV6-1 to TRBJ2-7, with 7 bases matching TRBD1. The DNA sequence is as follows: TGTGCCAGCAGTGATGACGATACAGGGGCCTACGAGCAGTACTTC. Its protein product is CASSDDDTGAYEQYF.